The 6 T cell receptor beta chains given below trace back to one sample, sequenced in a study of identical twins. Each CDR3 protein gets one entry after TCRdb re-called the 5' RACE reads with MiXCR. The table shows 200,000 to 250,000 distinct CDR3 sequences, with around 6.8% occurring only once. These records were also assigned to another study, of yellow fever vaccine responses in identical twins.

The sample taken for sequencing was memory (CD45RO+) T cells sorted from blood. The receptors come from a woman between 18 and 29 years old in good health.

This clonotype came up a few times. The rearrangement joins TRBV4-3 to TRBJ2-1, with TRBD1 matching over 9 bases. Germline CDR1 LGHNA, CDR2 YSLEER. Germline trimming cut 6 bases from V and 7 bases from J; bases unmatched to any gene: 10. This CDR3 contains 15 residues. CDR3 protein: CASSSGQGPRNEQFF. CDR3 nucleotides: TGCGCCAGCAGTTCCGGACAGGGGCCGCGGAATGAGCAGTTCTTC.

The gene calls are TRBV7-8 and TRBJ2-7, with 7 bases fitting TRBD1. CDR3 size: 17 residues. The J segment lost 1 base and the V segment lost 0 bases, leaving 9 bases of the junction unmatched. From germline, CDR1 is SGHVS and CDR2 FQNEAQ. The CDR3 DNA sequence: TGTGCCAGCAGCTTAGCCCAGACCGGGACAGCGTCCTACGAGCAGTACTTC. This translates into CASSLAQTGTASYEQYF.

V is TRBV3-1 and J is TRBJ1-2; weak D call: TRBD1 (5 bases). The germline V gene encodes CDR1 LGHDT and CDR2 YNNKEL (reference sequence). The V and J ends lost 4 bases and 4 bases respectively, with 10 bases between them. This CDR3 spans 13 amino acids. CDR3 in amino acids: CASSPRDGYGYTF. In DNA, the CDR3 is TGTGCCAGCAGCCCCAGGGACGGCTATGGCTACACCTTC.

This clonotype was detected ten times or more. The J gene is TRBJ2-3, the V gene TRBV4-3; TRBD2 is a possible D gene (5 bases). V was pared by 0 bases and J by 5 bases, with 15 bases between. CDR3 size: 16 residues. The V gene's germline CDR1 is LGHNA and CDR2 YSLEER. The CDR3 DNA follows: TGCGCCAGCAGCCAAGATATAAGCGGAGAGGGAGATACGCAGTATTTT. Translating it yields CASSQDISGEGDTQYF.

This rearrangement joins TRBV3-1 to TRBJ2-7; 12 bases match TRBD2. The CDR3 runs to 15 residues. Germline assignment: CDR1 LGHDT and CDR2 YNNKEL (reference sequence). V was pared by 6 bases and J by 3 bases, with 6 bases of the junction left unmatched. CDR3 DNA sequence: TGTGCCAGCAGGTCCGGGACTAGCGGGCTCTACGAGCAGTACTTC. Its translation is CASRSGTSGLYEQYF.

The V gene is TRBV5-1, the J gene TRBJ2-6; D is uncertain. Germline CDR1 SGHRS, CDR2 YFSETQ. The CDR3 runs 15 residues. Trimming removed 6 bases from V and 0 bases from J, with 10 bases in between. In DNA form, the CDR3 reads TGCGCCAGCACCAACCCCGCCTCTGGGGCCAACGTCCTGACTTTC. Translating it yields CASTNPASGANVLTF.